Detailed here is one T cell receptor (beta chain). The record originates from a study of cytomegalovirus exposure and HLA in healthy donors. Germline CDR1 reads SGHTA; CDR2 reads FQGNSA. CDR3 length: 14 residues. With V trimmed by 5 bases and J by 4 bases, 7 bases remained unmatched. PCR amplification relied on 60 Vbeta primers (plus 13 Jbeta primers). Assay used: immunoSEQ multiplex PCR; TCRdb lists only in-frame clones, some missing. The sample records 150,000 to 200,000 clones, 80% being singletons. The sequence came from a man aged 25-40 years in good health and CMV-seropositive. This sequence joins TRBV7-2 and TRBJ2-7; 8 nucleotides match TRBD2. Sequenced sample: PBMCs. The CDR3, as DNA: TGTGCCAGCAGCCTGGGTGGCGGGGGGTACGAGCAGTACTTC. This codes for CASSLGGGGYEQYF.